This is a list of T cell receptor beta chains from one sample in a study of cytomegalovirus exposure and HLA in healthy donors. The repertoire was sequenced with immunoSEQ multiplex PCR; TCRdb's copy has only in-frame clones and lacks some. This repertoire shows about 98,000 clones, approximately 78% found once; its top ten account for around 1.5%. The sequencing sample was made of PBMCs. The receptors here all came from a man aged 40-50 years in good health and CMV-seronegative. CDR3s include the opening cysteine and the closing phenylalanine or tryptophan. A D gene is named only where the DNA matches it firmly. Clone size appears in some rows only: once, few, many, or a class for an expanded clone.

D gene | J gene | V gene | clone size | CDR3 protein | CDR3 DNA
TRBD1 | TRBJ1-2 | TRBV29-1 | once | CSARQGGYGYTF | TGCAGCGCTCGACAGGGGGGCTATGGCTACACCTTC
TRBD2 | TRBJ2-7 | TRBV2 | NA | CASSRGAYEQYF | TGTGCCAGCAGTCGGGGGGCCTACGAGCAGTACTTC
TRBD2 | TRBJ2-7 | TRBV6-1 | NA | CASSATSGGYEQYF | TGTGCCAGCAGTGCGACTAGCGGGGGCTACGAGCAGTACTTC
NA | TRBJ1-5 | TRBV19 | once | CASSIDGNQPQHF | TGTGCCAGTAGTATAGACGGGAATCAGCCCCAGCATTTT
NA | TRBJ1-2 | TRBV6-5 | NA | CASSPTGMAGYTF | TGTGCCAGCAGTCCAACAGGGATGGCTGGCTACACCTTC
NA | TRBJ1-1 | TRBV11-2 | NA | CASHSPGETEAFF | TGTGCCAGCCATAGTCCGGGAGAGACTGAAGCTTTCTTT
TRBD2 | TRBJ2-2 | TRBV19 | NA | CASTKSGANTGELFF | TGTGCCAGTACAAAAAGCGGGGCGAACACCGGGGAGCTGTTTTTT
TRBD2 | TRBJ2-7 | TRBV7-2 | NA | CASSLRASGAYEQYF | TGTGCCAGCAGCTTAAGGGCTAGCGGGGCCTACGAGCAGTACTTC
TRBD2 | TRBJ2-7 | TRBV7-2 | NA | CASNEGLAGEQYF | TGTGCCAGCAACGAAGGACTAGCGGGAGAGCAGTACTTC
TRBD2 | TRBJ2-3 | TRBV18 | NA | CASSSGTRGGSDTQYF | TGTGCCAGCTCATCCGGGACTCGCGGGGGGTCAGATACGCAGTATTTT
NA | TRBJ2-1 | TRBV13 | NA | CASSSPSQTNEQFF | TGTGCCAGCAGCTCCCCAAGCCAGACAAATGAGCAGTTCTTC
TRBD2 | TRBJ2-1 | TRBV6-4 | NA | CASSDGRTSGGYNEQFF | TGTGCCAGCAGTGACGGTCGGACTAGCGGGGGGTACAATGAGCAGTTCTTC
TRBD1 | TRBJ1-5 | TRBV7-9 | medium-sized | CASSWTGGINQPQHF | TGTGCCAGCAGCTGGACAGGGGGGATTAATCAGCCCCAGCATTTT
TRBD1 | TRBJ1-2 | TRBV5-6 | NA | CASSLTGGVYGYTF | TGTGCCAGCAGCTTAACAGGGGGCGTCTATGGCTACACCTTC
TRBD1 | TRBJ2-1 | TRBV19 | NA | CASSIGKGTGPYNEQFF | TGTGCCAGTAGTATTGGAAAGGGGACAGGGCCCTACAATGAGCAGTTCTTC
NA | TRBJ2-5 | TRBV27 | NA | CASAAGFGTQYF | TGTGCCAGTGCTGCGGGGTTCGGGACCCAGTACTTC
NA | TRBJ2-3 | TRBV28 | NA | CASSGQTITDTQYF | TGTGCCAGCAGCGGACAGACCATCACAGATACGCAGTATTTT
TRBD1 | TRBJ2-3 | TRBV7-2 | NA | CASSPQGGTDTQYF | TGTGCCAGCAGCCCCCAGGGGGGCACAGATACGCAGTATTTT
NA | TRBJ2-2 | TRBV5-6 | NA | CASSGDPTSGELFF | TGTGCCAGCAGCGGAGACCCAACGAGCGGGGAGCTGTTTTTT
TRBD1 | TRBJ1-6 | TRBV7-6 | NA | CASSPGTGVSTLHF | TGTGCCAGCAGCCCCGGGACAGGGGTTTCGACCCTCCACTTT
NA | TRBJ2-1 | TRBV7-3 | NA | CASSLNGGSYNEQFF | TGTGCCAGCAGCTTAAACGGGGGTTCATACAATGAGCAGTTCTTC
NA | TRBJ1-6 | TRBV11-2 | NA | CASSLGREGSSYNSPLHF | TGTGCCAGCAGCTTAGGCAGGGAGGGGAGCTCCTATAATTCACCCCTCCACTTT
NA | TRBJ2-1 | TRBV5-5 | NA | CASSSLPGQYNEQFF | TGTGCCAGCAGCTCGTTACCGGGACAATACAATGAGCAGTTCTTC
NA | TRBJ2-1 | TRBV11-3 | once | CASSLSRAAEQFF | TGTGCCAGCAGCTTAAGTCGAGCGGCTGAGCAGTTCTTC
NA | TRBJ1-2 | TRBV7-9 | NA | CASSLDGVYGYTF | TGTGCCAGCAGCTTAGACGGAGTCTATGGCTACACCTTC
TRBD1 | TRBJ2-7 | TRBV7-9 | NA | CASNGQVSYEQYF | TGTGCCAGCAACGGACAGGTCTCCTACGAGCAGTACTTC
TRBD1 | TRBJ2-1 | TRBV9 | NA | CASSDGDRSSYNEQFF | TGTGCCAGCAGCGACGGGGACAGGAGCTCCTACAATGAGCAGTTCTTC
NA | TRBJ1-4 | TRBV7-9 | NA | CASSLVGRGEKLFF | TGTGCCAGCAGCTTAGTAGGGCGGGGCGAAAAACTGTTTTTT
NA | TRBJ1-5 | TRBV28 | NA | CASTPLRDYSVQPQHF | TGTGCCAGCACCCCGCTGCGGGACTACAGCGTTCAGCCCCAGCATTTT
TRBD1 | TRBJ2-3 | TRBV15 | NA | CATSRPGQGAFDTQYF | TGTGCCACCAGCAGACCCGGACAGGGGGCGTTCGATACGCAGTATTTT
TRBD1 | TRBJ1-2 | TRBV5-1 | NA | CASSEGTENGYTF | TGCGCCAGCAGCGAAGGGACAGAGAATGGCTACACCTTC
TRBD1 | TRBJ1-3 | TRBV5-4 | NA | CASSPGQGQGGNTIYF | TGTGCCAGCAGCCCAGGACAGGGACAAGGTGGAAACACCATATATTTT
TRBD2 | TRBJ2-5 | TRBV9 | once | CASSGFERGSQETQYF | TGTGCCAGCAGCGGGTTCGAGCGGGGGAGCCAAGAGACCCAGTACTTC
TRBD1 | TRBJ1-1 | TRBV5-4 | NA | CASSGQGTNTEAFF | TGTGCCAGCAGCGGACAGGGGACGAACACTGAAGCTTTCTTT
TRBD1 | TRBJ1-2 | TRBV7-9 | few | CASSFRDRGRGGYTF | TGTGCCAGCAGCTTTAGGGACAGGGGGCGCGGTGGCTACACCTTC
NA | TRBJ1-5 | TRBV7-2 | NA | CASSVMAGLNQPQHF | TGTGCCAGCAGCGTTATGGCAGGGCTTAATCAGCCCCAGCATTTT
TRBD1 | TRBJ1-2 | TRBV7-8 | NA | CASSPYQGVSYGYTF | TGTGCCAGCAGCCCATACCAGGGGGTTAGCTATGGCTACACCTTC
TRBD1 | TRBJ1-5 | TRBV19 | few | CASSLQGFNQPQHF | TGTGCCAGTAGTTTACAGGGGTTCAATCAGCCCCAGCATTTT
TRBD1 | TRBJ2-2 | TRBV7-8 | few | CASSETGVPTGELFF | TGTGCCAGCAGCGAGACAGGGGTGCCCACCGGGGAGCTGTTTTTT
TRBD1 | TRBJ2-3 | TRBV9 | few | CASSVRTGGGDTQYF | TGTGCCAGCAGCGTACGGACAGGGGGCGGAGATACGCAGTATTTT
TRBD1 | TRBJ1-2 | TRBV29-1 | NA | CSVGDRDYYGYTF | TGCAGCGTTGGAGACAGGGATTACTATGGCTACACCTTC
NA | TRBJ2-2 | TRBV9 | NA | CASSVVLTGELFF | TGTGCCAGCAGCGTAGTTCTCACCGGGGAGCTGTTTTTT
TRBD1 | TRBJ2-7 | TRBV5-6 | NA | CASSFGGTGSYEQYF | TGTGCCAGCAGCTTCGGCGGGACAGGGTCCTACGAGCAGTACTTC
NA | TRBJ1-1 | TRBV10-2 | NA | CASGSFEGTEAFF | TGCGCCAGCGGCTCCTTTGAGGGCACTGAAGCTTTCTTT
NA | TRBJ2-7 | TRBV7-8 | NA | CASSLDRNSYEQYF | TGTGCCAGCAGCTTGGACAGAAACTCCTACGAGCAGTACTTC
NA | TRBJ2-3 | TRBV7-6 | NA | CASSLGGGPPSGTDTQYF | TGTGCCAGCAGCTTAGGAGGGGGACCCCCTAGTGGCACAGATACGCAGTATTTT
TRBD1 | TRBJ1-1 | TRBV7-8 | NA | CASSFWGQMNTEAFF | TGTGCCAGCAGCTTCTGGGGACAGATGAACACTGAAGCTTTCTTT
NA | TRBJ2-4 | TRBV21-1 | NA | CASSKAALAGGILAKNIQYF | TGTGCCAGCAGCAAAGCGGCGCTAGCGGGGGGGATTTTAGCCAAAAACATTCAGTACTTC
NA | TRBJ2-2 | TRBV5-4 | once | CASSLMAQTGELFF | TGTGCCAGCAGCTTGATGGCACAAACCGGGGAGCTGTTTTTT
NA | TRBJ1-3 | TRBV6-5 | few | CASSPRTPTGNTIYF | TGTGCCAGCAGTCCGCGGACACCAACTGGAAACACCATATATTTT
TRBD1 | TRBJ1-2 | TRBV6-5 | NA | CASSYYRDREYGYTF | TGTGCCAGCAGTTACTATCGGGACAGGGAATATGGCTACACCTTC
NA | TRBJ2-3 | TRBV10-3 | NA | CAISESHRTLTDTQYF | TGTGCCATCAGTGAGTCGCACCGGACTCTCACAGATACGCAGTATTTT
NA | TRBJ2-7 | TRBV5-8 | NA | CASSLARREQYF | TGTGCCAGCAGCTTGGCGCGAAGAGAGCAGTACTTC
TRBD1 | TRBJ1-5 | TRBV19 | NA | CASSTRTGTGGDQPQHF | TGTGCCAGTAGTACAAGGACCGGGACAGGGGGGGATCAGCCCCAGCATTTT